This T cell receptor (beta chain) was identified during a study of blood T cell repertoires in COVID-19. Study context: T cells, B-cell-depleted T cells, or PBMCs supplied cDNA or gDNA.

J lost 1 base, V lost 4 bases, and 1 base had no gene match. Per the germline V gene, CDR1 is LGHDT and CDR2 is YNNKEL (reference sequence). This CDR3 is built from 14 residues. In the authors' workflow: Nucleated cell counts were estimated from reference gene primer amplification. TCRdb keeps only in-frame clones here, not all; method: immunoSEQ multiplex PCR. The DNA was the basis for D and trimming; V, J and clone size are from that table. The sample comprises some 130,000 clones, around 80% of which are singletons, and under 2.5% rests with the top ten. The V and J genes are TRBV3-1 (or the pseudogene TRBV3-2) and TRBJ2-7, with 10 bases lining up with TRBD2. Material for sequencing was peripheral blood. This sequence originates from a man between 65 and 80 years old with acute or convalescent COVID-19. The CDR3 here is CASSLAGGSYEQYF. CDR3 DNA sequence: TGTGCCAGCAGCCTAGCGGGGGGATCCTACGAGCAGTACTTC.